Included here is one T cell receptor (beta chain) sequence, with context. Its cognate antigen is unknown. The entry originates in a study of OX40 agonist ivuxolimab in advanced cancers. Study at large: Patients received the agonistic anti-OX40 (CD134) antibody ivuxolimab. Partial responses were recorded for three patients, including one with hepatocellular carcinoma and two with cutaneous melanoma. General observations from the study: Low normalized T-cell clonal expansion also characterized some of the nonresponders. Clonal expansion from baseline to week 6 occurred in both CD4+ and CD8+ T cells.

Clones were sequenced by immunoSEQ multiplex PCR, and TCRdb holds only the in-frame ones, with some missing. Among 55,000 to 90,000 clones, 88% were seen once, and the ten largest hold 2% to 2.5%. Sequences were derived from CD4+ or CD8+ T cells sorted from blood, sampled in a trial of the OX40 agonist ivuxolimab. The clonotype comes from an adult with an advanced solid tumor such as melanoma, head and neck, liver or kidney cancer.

CDR3 loop: CASSFRDRGEKLFF. CDR3 DNA: TGTGCCAGCAGTTTCCGGGACAGGGGTGAAAAACTGTTTTTT. V and J are TRBV28 and TRBJ1-4; TRBD1 aligns across 10 bases. The germline gives CDR1 MDHEN, CDR2 SYDVKM. V shed 3 bases and J 7 bases; nucleotides not matched to a gene: 2. The CDR3 is 14 residues long.